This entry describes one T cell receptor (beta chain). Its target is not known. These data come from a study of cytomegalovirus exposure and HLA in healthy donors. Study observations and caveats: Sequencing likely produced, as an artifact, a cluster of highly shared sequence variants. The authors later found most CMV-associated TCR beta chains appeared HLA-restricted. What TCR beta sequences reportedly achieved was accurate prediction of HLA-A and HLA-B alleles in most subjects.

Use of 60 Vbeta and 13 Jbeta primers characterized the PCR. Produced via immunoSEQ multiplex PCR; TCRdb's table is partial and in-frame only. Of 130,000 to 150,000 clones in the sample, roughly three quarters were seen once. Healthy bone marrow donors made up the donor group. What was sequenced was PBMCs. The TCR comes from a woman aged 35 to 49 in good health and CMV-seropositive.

The CDR3 DNA reads TGTGCCAGCAGCGTCGGCGGGGGGGGAGAGACCCAGTACTTC. It yields the protein CASSVGGGGETQYF. The chain carries TRBV9 and TRBJ2-5, with 9 bases lining up with TRBD2. This CDR3 region has 14 residues. Trimming cost V 2 bases and J 4 bases; bases outside gene matches: 3. Germline V CDR1 and CDR2: SGDLS, YYNGEE.